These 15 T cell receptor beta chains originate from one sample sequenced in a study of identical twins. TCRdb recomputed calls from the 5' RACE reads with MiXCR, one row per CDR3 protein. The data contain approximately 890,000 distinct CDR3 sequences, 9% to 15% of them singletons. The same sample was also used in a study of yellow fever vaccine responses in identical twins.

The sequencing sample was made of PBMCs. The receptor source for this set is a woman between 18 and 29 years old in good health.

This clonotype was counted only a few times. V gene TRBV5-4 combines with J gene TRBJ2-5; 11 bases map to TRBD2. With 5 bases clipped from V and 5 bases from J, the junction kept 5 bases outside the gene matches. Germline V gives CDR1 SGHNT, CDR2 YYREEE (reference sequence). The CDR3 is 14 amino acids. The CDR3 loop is CASSSGGATETQYF. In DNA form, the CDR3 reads TGTGCCAGCAGTAGCGGGGGGGCCACTGAGACCCAGTACTTC.

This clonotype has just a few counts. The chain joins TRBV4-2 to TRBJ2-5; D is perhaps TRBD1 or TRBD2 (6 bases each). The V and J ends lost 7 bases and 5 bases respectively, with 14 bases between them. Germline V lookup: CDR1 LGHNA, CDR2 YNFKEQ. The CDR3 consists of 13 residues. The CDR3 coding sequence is TGTGCCAGCATAGGGGGGACTGACGAGACCCAGTACTTC. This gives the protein CASIGGTDETQYF.

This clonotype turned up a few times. In DNA, the CDR3 is TGTGTCTCCGGGGACCAAAACTCCTACAATGAGCAGTTCTTC. It yields the protein CVSGDQNSYNEQFF. The V call is TRBV2, the J call TRBJ2-1, with D perhaps assigned TRBD1 or TRBD2 (5 bases each). The CDR3 loop spans 14 amino acids. In germline, CDR1 is SNHLY, CDR2 FYNNEI.

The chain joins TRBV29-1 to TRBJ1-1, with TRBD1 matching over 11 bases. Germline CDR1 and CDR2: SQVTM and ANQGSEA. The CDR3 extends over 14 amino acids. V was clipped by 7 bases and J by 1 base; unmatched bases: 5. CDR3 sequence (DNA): TGCAGCGCCGGGGGACAGGGGGGGAACACTGAAGCTTTCTTT. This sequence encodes CSAGGQGGNTEAFF.

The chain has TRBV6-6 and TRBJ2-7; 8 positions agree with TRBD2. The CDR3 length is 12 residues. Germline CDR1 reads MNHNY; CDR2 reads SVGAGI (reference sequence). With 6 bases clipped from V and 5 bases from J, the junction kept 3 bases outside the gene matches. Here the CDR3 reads CASRDGGDEQYV. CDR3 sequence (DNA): TGTGCCAGCAGGGACGGGGGGGACGAGCAGTACGTC.

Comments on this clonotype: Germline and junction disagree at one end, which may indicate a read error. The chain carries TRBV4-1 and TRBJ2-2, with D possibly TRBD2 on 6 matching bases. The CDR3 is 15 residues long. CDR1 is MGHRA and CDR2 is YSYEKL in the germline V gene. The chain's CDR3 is CTSSSREDTGGELFF. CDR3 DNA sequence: TGCACCAGCAGCTCTAGGGAGGATACCGGGGGGGAGCTGTTTTTT.

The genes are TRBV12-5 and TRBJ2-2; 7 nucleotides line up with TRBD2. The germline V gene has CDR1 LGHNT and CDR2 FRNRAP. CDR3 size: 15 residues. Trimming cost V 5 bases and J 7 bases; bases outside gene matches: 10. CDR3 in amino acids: CASGQAGPLGGELFF. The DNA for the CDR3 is TGTGCTAGTGGTCAAGCGGGACCTTTGGGCGGGGAGCTGTTTTTT.

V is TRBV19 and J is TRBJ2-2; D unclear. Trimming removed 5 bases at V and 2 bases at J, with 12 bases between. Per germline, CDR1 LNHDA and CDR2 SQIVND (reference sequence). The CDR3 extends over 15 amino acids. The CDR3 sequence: CASSFKRANTGELFF. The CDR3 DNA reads TGTGCCAGTAGTTTTAAGCGAGCCAACACCGGGGAGCTGTTTTTT.

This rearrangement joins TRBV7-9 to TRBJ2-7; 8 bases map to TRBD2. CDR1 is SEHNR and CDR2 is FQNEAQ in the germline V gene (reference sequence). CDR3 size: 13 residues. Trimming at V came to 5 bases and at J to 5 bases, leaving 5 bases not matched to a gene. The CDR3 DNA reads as TGTGCCAGCAGCCCTCGGCGGGAGGACGAGCAGTACTTC. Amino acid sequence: CASSPRREDEQYF.

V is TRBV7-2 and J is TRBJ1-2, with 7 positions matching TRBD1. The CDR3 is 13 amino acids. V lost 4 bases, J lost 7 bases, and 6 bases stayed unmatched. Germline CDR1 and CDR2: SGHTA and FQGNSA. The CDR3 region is CASSYPQGGGYTF. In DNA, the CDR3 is TGTGCCAGCAGCTACCCTCAGGGGGGTGGCTACACCTTC.

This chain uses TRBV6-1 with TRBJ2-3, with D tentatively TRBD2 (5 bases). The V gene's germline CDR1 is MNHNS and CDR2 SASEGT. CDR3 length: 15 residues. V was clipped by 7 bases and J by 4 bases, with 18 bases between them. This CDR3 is CASTPGSSSADTQYF. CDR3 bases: TGTGCCAGCACTCCTGGTTCTAGCAGCGCAGATACGCAGTATTTT.

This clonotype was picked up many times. The CDR3 region has the DNA TGTGCTAGTGGTGCCCCTGGCGTGGGAATTACCTACGAGCAGTACTTC. Translation: CASGAPGVGITYEQYF. The V call is TRBV12-5, the J call TRBJ2-7; D remains unclear. V gave up 5 bases and J gave up 2 bases, with 19 bases separating them. The CDR3 runs to 16 residues. From germline, CDR1 is LGHNT and CDR2 FRNRAP.

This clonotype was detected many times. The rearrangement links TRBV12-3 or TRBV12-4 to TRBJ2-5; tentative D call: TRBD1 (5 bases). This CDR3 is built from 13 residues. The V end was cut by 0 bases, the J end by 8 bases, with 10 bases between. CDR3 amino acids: CASSLAPRGTQYF. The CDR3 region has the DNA TGTGCCAGCAGTTTAGCCCCTAGGGGTACCCAGTACTTC.

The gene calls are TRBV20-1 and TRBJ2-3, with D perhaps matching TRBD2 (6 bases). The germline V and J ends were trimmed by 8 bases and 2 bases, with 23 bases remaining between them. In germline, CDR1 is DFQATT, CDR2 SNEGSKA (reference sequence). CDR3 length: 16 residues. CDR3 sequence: CSFWGEAGRYTDTQYF. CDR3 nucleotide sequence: TGCAGTTTTTGGGGCGAGGCGGGGAGATACACAGATACGCAGTATTTT.

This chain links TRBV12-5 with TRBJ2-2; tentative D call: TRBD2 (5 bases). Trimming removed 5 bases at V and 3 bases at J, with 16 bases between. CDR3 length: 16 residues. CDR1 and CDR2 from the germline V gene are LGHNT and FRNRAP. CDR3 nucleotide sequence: TGTGCTAGTGGTGGTACATCGGGAATAGACACCGGGGAGCTGTTTTTT. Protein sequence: CASGGTSGIDTGELFF.